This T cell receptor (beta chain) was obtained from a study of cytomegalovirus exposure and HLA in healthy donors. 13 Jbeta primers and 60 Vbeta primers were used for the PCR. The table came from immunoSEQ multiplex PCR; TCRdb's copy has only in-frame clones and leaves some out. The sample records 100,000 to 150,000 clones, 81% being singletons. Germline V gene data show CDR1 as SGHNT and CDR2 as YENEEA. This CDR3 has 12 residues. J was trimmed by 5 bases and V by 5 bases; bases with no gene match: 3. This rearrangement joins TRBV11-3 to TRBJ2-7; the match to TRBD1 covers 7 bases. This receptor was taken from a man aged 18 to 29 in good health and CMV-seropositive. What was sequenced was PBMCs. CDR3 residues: CASSRTGNEQYF. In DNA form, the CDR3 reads TGTGCCAGCAGCCGGACAGGAAACGAGCAGTACTTC.